Listed here is a single T cell receptor beta chain. The data were taken from a study of blood T cell repertoires in COVID-19. The CDR3 consists of 16 residues. V was shortened by 0 bases and J by 3 bases, with 16 bases between the two germline ends. Germline CDR1 and CDR2: SGHDT and YYEEEE. Clones were read by immunoSEQ multiplex PCR, and TCRdb kept only the in-frame ones, dropping some. The sample consists of approximately 190,000 clones, around 80% of them appearing once. The specimen sequenced was peripheral blood. The genes are TRBV5-6 and TRBJ2-7; maybe TRBD1 (6 bases). The source is a human donor with acute or convalescent COVID-19. The donor label of this sample is uncertain. CDR3 in DNA: TGTGCCAGCAGCTTGGGTAGTACAGGGAGAATCTACGAGCAGTACTTC. Translation: CASSLGSTGRIYEQYF.